This TCR beta chain is from a study of tumor and adjacent non-tumor tissue in lung cancer. In the study overall: Patients comprised about a dozen adenocarcinoma, 2 squamous cell carcinoma and 1 small cell lung cancer. Aged about 31 to 85 years, patients included 10 men and five or six women with stage I to III disease.

As regards this clonotype: Its target is not known. At one boundary the junction diverges from the germline segment, which might be a read error.

No cell sorting was done before RNA was extracted from the tissue. More than 3 cm separated this lung sample from the edge of the tumor. Donors were chemotherapy-naive, newly diagnosed lung cancer surgical patients in China, August–November 2014. Germline values: CDR1 SQVTM, CDR2 ANQGSEA. The length of the CDR3 is 14 residues. Study conclusions and caveats: Tumor tissue had significantly higher TCR diversity than normal lung.

TCRbeta libraries were built with three rounds of nested PCR, modified from ARM-PCR. TCRdb re-analysed the multiplex PCR reads in MiXCR, keeping a single row per CDR3 protein. The sample records 90,000 to 100,000 distinct CDR3 sequences, 80% being singletons. Sample: distant non-tumor lung tissue. The origin of this receptor is a man between 60 and 75 years old with small cell lung cancer. The V and J genes are TRBV29-1 and TRBJ2-7; 8 nucleotides align to TRBD2. The CDR3 bases are TGTAGCGTTGGGATAGCGGGGATAGGCGACGAGCAGTACTTC. It codes for CSVGIAGIGDEQYF.